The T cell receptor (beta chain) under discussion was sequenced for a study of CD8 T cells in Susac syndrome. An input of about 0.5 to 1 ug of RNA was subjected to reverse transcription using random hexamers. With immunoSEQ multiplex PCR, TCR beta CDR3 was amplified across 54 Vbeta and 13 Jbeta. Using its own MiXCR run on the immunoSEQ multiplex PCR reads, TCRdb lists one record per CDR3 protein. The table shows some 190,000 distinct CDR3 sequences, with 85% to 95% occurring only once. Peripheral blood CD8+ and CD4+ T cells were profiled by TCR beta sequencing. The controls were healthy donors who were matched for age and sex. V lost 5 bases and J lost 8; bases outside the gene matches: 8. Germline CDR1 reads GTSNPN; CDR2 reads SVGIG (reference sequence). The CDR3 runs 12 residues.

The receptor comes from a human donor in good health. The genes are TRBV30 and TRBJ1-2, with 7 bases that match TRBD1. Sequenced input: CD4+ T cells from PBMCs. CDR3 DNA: TGTGCCTGGGACGACAGGGCGGCGGGCTACACCTTC. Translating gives CAWDDRAAGYTF.